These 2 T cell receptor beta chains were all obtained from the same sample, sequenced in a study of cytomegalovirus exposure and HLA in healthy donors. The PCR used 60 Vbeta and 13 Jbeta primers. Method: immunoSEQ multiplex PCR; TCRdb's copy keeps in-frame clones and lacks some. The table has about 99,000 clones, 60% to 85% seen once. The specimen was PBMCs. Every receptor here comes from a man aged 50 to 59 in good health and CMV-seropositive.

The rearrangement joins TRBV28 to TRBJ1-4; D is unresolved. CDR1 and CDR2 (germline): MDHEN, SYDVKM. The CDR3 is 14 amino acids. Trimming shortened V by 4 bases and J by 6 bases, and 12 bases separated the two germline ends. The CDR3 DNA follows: TGTGCCAGCAGTTGGACGTTGAGGGATGAAAAACTGTTTTTT. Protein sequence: CASSWTLRDEKLFF.

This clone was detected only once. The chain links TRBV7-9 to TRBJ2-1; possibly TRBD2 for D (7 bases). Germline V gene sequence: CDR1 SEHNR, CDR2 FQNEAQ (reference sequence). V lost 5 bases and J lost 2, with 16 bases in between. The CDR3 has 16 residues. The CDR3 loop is CASSPPGEGAYNEQFF. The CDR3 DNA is TGTGCCAGCAGCCCACCCGGGGAGGGGGCCTACAATGAGCAGTTCTTC.